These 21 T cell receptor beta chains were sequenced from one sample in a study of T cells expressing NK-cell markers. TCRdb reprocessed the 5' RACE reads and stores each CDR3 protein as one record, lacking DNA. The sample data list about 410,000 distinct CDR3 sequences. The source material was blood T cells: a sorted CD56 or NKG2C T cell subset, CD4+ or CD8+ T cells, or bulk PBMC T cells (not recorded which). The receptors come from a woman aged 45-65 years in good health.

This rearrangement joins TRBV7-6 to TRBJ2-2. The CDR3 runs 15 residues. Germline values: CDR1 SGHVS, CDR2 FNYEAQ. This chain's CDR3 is CASSSPVQSTGELFF.

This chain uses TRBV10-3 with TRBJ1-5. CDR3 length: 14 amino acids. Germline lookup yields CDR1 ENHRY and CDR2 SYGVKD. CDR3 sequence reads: CAIMGDSGNQPQHF.

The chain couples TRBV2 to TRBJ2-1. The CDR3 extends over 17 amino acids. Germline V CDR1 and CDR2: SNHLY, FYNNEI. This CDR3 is CASSEPVSSVGYNEQFF.

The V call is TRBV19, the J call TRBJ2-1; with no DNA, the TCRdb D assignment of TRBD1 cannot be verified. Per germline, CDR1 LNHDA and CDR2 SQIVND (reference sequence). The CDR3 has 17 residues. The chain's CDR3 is CASSMGQGASSYNEQFF. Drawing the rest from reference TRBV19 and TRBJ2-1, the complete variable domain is DGGITQSPKYLFRKEGQNVTLSCEQNLNHDAMYWYRQDPGQGLRLIYYSQIVNDFQKGDIAEGYSVSREKKESFPLTVTSAQKNPTAFYLCASSMGQGASSYNEQFFGPGTRLTVL.

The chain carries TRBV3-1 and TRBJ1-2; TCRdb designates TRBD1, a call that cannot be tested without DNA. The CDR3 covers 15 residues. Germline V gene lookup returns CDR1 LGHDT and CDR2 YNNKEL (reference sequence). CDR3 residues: CASSQEGGQSHGYTF. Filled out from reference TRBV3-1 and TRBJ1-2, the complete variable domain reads DTAVSQTPKYLVTQMGNDKSIKCEQNLGHDTMYWYKQDSKKFLKIMFSYNNKELIINETVPNRFSPKSPDKAHLNLHINSLELGDSAVYFCASSQEGGQSHGYTFGSGTRLTVV.

The CDR3 region is CSASPSLAGDTIYF. The gene calls are TRBV20-1 and TRBJ1-3. The germline gives CDR1 DFQATT, CDR2 SNEGSKA (reference sequence). The CDR3 runs to 14 residues.

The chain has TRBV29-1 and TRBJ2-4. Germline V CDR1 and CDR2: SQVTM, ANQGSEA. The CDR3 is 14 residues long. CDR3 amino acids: CSVSGDIAKNIQYF. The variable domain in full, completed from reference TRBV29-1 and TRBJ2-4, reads SAVISQKPSRDICQRGTSLTIQCQVDSQVTMMFWYRQQPGQSLTLIATANQGSEATYESGFVIDKFPISRPNLTFSTLTVSNMSPEDSSIYLCSVSGDIAKNIQYFGAGTRLSVL.

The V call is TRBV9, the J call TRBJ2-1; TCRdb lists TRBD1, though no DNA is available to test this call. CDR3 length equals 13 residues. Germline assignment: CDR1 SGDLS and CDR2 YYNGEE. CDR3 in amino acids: CASSYTTGIEQFF.

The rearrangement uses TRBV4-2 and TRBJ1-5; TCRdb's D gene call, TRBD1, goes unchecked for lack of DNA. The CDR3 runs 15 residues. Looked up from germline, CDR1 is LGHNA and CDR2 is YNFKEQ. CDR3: CASSQAQGAGQPQHF.

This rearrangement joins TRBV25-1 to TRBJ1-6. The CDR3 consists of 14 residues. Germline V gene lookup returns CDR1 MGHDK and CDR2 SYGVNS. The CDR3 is CASSGLTESSPLHF. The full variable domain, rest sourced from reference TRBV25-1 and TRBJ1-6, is EADIYQTPRYLVIGTGKKITLECSQTMGHDKMYWYQQDPGMELHLIHYSYGVNSTEKGDLSSESTVSRIRTEHFPLTLESARPSHTSQYLCASSGLTESSPLHFGNGTRLTVT.

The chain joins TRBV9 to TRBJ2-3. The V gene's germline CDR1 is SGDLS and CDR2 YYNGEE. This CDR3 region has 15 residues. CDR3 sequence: CASSVVPERTDTQYF.

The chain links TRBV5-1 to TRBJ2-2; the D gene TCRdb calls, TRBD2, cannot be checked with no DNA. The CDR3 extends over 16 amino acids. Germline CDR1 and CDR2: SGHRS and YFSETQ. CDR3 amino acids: CASSSFAGGNTGELFF.

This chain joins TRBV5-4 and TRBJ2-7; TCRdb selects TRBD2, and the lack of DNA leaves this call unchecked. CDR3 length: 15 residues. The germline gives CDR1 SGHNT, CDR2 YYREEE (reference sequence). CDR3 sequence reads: CASSTPGLEGYEQYF.

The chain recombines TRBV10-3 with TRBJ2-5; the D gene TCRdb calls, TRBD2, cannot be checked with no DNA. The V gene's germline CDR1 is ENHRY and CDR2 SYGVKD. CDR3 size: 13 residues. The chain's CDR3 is CAISLAAKETQYF.

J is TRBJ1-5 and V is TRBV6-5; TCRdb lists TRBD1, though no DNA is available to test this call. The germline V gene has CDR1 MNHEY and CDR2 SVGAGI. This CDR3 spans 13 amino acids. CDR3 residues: CASSYEGNQPQHF.

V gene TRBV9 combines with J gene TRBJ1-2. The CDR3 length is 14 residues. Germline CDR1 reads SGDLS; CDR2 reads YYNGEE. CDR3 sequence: CASSVASGNYGYTF.

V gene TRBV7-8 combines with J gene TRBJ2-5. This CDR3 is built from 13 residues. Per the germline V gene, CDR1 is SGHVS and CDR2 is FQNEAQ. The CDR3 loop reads CASSFVRVETQYF.

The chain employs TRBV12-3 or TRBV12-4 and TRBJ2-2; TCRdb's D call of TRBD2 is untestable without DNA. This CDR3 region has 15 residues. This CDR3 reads CASSRGAPNTGELFF.

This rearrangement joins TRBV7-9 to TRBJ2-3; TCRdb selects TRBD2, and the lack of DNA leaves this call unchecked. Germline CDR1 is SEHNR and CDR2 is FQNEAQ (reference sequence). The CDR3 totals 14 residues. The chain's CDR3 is CASSSPSAPDTQYF.

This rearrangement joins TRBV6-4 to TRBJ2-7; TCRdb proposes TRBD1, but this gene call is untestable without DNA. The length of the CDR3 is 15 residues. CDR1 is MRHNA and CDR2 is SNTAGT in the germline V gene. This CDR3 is CASSEQPRGPGEQYF.

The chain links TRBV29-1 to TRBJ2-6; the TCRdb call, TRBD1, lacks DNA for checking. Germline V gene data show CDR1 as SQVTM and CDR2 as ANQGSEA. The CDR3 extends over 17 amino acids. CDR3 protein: CSVSGGGGFEGANVLTF.